What follows describes a single TCR beta chain. Its matching antigen is unknown. Germline V CDR1 and CDR2: KGHSH, LQKENI. V was trimmed by 4 bases and J by 5 bases, leaving 12 bases between them. This CDR3 is built from 14 residues. This sample stems from a study of PD-1 blockade in classical Hodgkin lymphoma. General observations from the study: The baseline diversity of complete responders showed similarity to that of newly diagnosed patients. According to reports, newly diagnosed patients had lower baseline TCR diversity than healthy donors, and relapsed/refractory patients had lower baseline TCR diversity still.

Data came from immunoSEQ multiplex PCR; TCRdb stores just in-frame clones and leaves some out. The table shows approximately 89,000 clones, with 75% to 85% occurring only once. Described time point: cycle 4 day 1 (C4D1), after more than five weeks of nivolumab. No patient escaped relapse after autologous stem cell transplantation, and brentuximab vedotin exposure varied. This TCR derives from a human donor with classical Hodgkin lymphoma. Sequencing was performed on peripheral blood mononuclear cells (PBMCs), taken before the fourth cycle of nivolumab. This chain connects TRBV18 to TRBJ2-1; tentatively, D is TRBD1 (6 bases). DNA for the CDR3: TGTGCCAGCTCACAGAGACAGGAAAACAATGAGCAGTTCTTC. It translates to CASSQRQENNEQFF.